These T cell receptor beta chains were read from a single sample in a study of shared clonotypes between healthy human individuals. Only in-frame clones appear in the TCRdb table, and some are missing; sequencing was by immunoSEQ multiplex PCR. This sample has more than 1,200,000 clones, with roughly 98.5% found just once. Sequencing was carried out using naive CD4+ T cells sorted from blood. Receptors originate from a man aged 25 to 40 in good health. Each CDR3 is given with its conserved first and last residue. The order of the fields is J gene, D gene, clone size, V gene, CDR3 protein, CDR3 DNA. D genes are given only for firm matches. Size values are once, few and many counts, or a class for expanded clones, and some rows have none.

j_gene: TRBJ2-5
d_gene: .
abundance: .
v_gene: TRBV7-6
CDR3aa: CASSPKVGEVLQETQYF
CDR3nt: TGTGCCAGCAGCCCAAAGGTCGGAGAAGTGCTTCAAGAGACCCAGTACTTC

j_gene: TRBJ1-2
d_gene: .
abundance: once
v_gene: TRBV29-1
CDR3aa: CSAQSNGYTF
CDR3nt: TGCAGCGCCCAATCCAATGGCTACACCTTC

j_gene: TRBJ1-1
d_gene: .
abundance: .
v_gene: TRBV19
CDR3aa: CASSSFLTEAFF
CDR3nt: TGTGCCAGTTCGTCTTTCTTGACTGAAGCTTTCTTT

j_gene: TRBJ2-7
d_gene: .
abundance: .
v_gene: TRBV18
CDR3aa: CASSPSGNEQYF
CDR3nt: TGTGCCAGCTCACCTTCGGGGAACGAGCAGTACTTC

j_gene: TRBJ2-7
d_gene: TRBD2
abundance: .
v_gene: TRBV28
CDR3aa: CASSRTSGSPYEQYF
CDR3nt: TGTGCCAGCAGTCGGACTAGCGGGAGTCCCTACGAGCAGTACTTC

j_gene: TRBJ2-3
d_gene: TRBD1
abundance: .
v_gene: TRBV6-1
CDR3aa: CASRPGQGFLDTQYF
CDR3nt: TGTGCCAGCAGGCCGGGACAGGGTTTCTTAGATACGCAGTATTTT

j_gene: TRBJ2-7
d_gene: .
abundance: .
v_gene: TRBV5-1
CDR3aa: CASSLDGLFYEQYF
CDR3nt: TGCGCCAGCAGCTTGGACGGACTGTTTTACGAGCAGTACTTC

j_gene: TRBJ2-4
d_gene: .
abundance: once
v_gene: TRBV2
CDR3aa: CASSGPVGDIQYF
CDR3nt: TGTGCCAGCAGTGGGCCAGTGGGGGACATTCAGTACTTC

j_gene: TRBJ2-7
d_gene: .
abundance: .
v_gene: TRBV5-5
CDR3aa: CASSLVAETYEQYF
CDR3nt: TGTGCCAGCAGCTTGGTTGCTGAGACCTACGAGCAGTACTTC

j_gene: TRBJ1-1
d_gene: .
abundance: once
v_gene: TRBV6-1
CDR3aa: CASSVLSTGNTEAFF
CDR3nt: TGTGCCAGCAGTGTGCTCAGTACAGGAAACACTGAAGCTTTCTTT

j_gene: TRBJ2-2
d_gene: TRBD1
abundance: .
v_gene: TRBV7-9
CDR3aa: CASSLDWDSLNTGELFF
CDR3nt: TGTGCCAGCAGCTTAGATTGGGACAGTCTGAACACCGGGGAGCTGTTTTTT

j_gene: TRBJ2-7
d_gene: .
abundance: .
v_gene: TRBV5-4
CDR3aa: CASSLSPPDSSYEQYF
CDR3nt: TGTGCCAGCAGCCTGAGCCCCCCAGATAGCTCCTACGAGCAGTACTTC

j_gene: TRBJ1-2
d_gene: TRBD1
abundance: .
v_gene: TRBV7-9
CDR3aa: CASSLGGTDGYTF
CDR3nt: TGTGCCAGCAGCTTAGGCGGGACAGATGGCTACACCTTC

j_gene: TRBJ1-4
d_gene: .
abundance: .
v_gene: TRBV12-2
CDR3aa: CASRTSSPKPGPNEKLFF
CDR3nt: TGTGCAAGTCGCACCTCCTCTCCTAAACCCGGGCCCAATGAAAAACTGTTTTTT

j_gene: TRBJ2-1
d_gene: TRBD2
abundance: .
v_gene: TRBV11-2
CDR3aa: CASSMTSGRGDEQFF
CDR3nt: TGTGCCAGCAGCATGACTAGCGGGAGAGGGGATGAGCAGTTCTTC

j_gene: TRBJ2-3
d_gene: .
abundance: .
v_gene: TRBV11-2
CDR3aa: CASSPVGVADTQYF
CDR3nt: TGTGCCAGCAGCCCGGTCGGGGTGGCAGATACGCAGTATTTT

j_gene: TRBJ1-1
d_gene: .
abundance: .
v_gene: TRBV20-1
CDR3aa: CSAPLYSSAFF
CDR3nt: TGCAGTGCTCCGCTGTACAGCTCGGCTTTCTTT

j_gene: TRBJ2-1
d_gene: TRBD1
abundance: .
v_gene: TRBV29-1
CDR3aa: CSVLQGGEQFF
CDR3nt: TGCAGCGTTTTACAGGGGGGTGAGCAGTTCTTC

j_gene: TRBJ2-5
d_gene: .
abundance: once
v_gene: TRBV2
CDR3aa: CASREQETQYF
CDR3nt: TGTGCCAGCAGGGAGCAAGAGACCCAGTACTTC

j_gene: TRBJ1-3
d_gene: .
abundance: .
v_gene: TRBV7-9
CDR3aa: CASSLESGNTIYF
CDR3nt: TGTGCCAGCAGCCTAGAGTCCGGAAACACCATATATTTT

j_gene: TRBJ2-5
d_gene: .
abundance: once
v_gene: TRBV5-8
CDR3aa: CASSLELVSGTGGQETQYF
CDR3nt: TGTGCCAGCAGCTTGGAACTCGTTAGCGGAACCGGTGGGCAAGAGACCCAGTACTTC

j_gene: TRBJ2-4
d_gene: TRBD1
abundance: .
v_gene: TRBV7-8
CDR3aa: CASSLAAIRTGGRNIQYF
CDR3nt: TGTGCCAGCAGCTTAGCGGCAATACGGACAGGGGGCAGGAACATTCAGTACTTC

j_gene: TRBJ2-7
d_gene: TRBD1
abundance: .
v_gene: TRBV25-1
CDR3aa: CASSDPGQGGDYEQYF
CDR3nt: TGTGCCAGCAGTGACCCGGGACAGGGGGGAGACTACGAGCAGTACTTC

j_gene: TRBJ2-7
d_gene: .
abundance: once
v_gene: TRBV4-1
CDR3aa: CASSQRFDSEQYF
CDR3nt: TGCGCCAGCAGCCAAAGATTTGATTCCGAGCAGTACTTC

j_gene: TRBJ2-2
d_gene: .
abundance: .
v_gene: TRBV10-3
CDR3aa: CAISARSRGSNTGELFF
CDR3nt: TGTGCCATCAGTGCGAGAAGTAGGGGCTCGAACACCGGGGAGCTGTTTTTT

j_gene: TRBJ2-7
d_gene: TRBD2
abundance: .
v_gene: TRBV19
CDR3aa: CASSLAGGTYEQYF
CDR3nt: TGTGCCAGTTCACTAGCGGGAGGAACCTACGAGCAGTACTTC

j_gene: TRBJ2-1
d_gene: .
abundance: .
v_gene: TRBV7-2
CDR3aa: CASSLDPKRLYNEQFF
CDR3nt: TGTGCCAGCAGCTTAGACCCAAAGCGGCTTTACAATGAGCAGTTCTTC

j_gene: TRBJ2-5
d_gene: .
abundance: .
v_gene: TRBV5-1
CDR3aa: CASSRGTQETQYF
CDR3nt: TGCGCCAGCTCTAGGGGGACCCAAGAGACCCAGTACTTC

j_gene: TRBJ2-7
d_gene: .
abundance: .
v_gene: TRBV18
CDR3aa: CASSPPRVSYEQYF
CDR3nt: TGTGCCAGCTCACCACCAAGGGTTTCCTACGAGCAGTACTTC

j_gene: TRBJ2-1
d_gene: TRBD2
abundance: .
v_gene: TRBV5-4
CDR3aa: CASSPGLAGGGEQFF
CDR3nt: TGTGCCAGCAGCCCGGGACTAGCGGGAGGCGGTGAGCAGTTCTTC

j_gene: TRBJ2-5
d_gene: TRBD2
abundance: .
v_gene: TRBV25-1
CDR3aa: CASRNPGTSGETQYF
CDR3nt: TGTGCCAGCAGAAACCCTGGGACTAGCGGGGAGACCCAGTACTTC

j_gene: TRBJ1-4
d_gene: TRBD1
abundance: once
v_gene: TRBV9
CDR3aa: CASSVAVGDRDDEKLFF
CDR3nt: TGTGCCAGCAGCGTAGCAGTAGGGGACAGGGATGACGAAAAACTGTTTTTT

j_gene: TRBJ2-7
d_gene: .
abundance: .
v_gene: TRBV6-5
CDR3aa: CASSSRGGTSEYF
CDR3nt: TGTGCCAGCAGCTCCAGGGGGGGGACTAGTGAGTACTTC

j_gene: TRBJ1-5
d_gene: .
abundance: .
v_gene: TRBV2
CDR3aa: CASSPERGVSQPQHF
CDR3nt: TGTGCCAGCAGCCCGGAGAGGGGGGTAAGTCAGCCCCAGCATTTT

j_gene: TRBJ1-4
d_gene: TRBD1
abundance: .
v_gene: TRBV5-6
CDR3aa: CASSLTGTSEKLFF
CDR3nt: TGTGCCAGCAGCCTGACAGGGACTAGCGAAAAACTGTTTTTT

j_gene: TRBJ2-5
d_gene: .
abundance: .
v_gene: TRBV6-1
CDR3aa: CASSKWTPQETQYF
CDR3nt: TGTGCCAGCAGTAAATGGACCCCCCAAGAGACCCAGTACTTC

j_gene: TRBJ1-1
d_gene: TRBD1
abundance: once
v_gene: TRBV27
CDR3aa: CASGFQGGNTEAFF
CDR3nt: TGTGCCAGCGGATTCCAGGGGGGGAACACTGAAGCTTTCTTT

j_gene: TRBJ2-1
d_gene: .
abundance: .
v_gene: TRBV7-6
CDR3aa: CASSSGAYNEQFF
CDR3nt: TGTGCCAGCAGCTCGGGAGCCTACAATGAGCAGTTCTTC

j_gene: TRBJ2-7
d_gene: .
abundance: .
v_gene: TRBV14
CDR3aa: CASSQGGVTYEQYF
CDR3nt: TGTGCCAGCAGCCAGGGCGGGGTGACCTACGAGCAGTACTTC

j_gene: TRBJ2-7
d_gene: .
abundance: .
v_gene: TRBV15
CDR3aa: CATSRGLGDGYEQYF
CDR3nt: TGTGCCACCAGCAGGGGTTTAGGGGACGGCTACGAGCAGTACTTC

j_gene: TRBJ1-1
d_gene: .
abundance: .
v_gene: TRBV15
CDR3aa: CATSKHSGNTEAFF
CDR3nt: TGTGCCACCAGCAAACACTCGGGGAACACTGAAGCTTTCTTT